Below are 2 T cell receptor beta chains sequenced from a single sample in a study of T cells after somatic rescue of genetic block (dated by TCRdb to the early 2020s). Libraries were built with the immunoSEQ multiplex PCR assay. This is the immuneACCESS table as TCRdb keeps it, with only in-frame sequences that have V and J called. A part of the clones is gone; compared with another copy, unresolved V genes explain less than half, and the rest is unexplained. The sample has some 74,000 clones on record, under 95% of them singletons. The biggest ten clones account for approximately 2.7% of the sample. Material for sequencing was peripheral blood mononuclear cells (PBMCs). Receptors were obtained from a man in his thirties or forties.

The V gene is TRBV7-9, the J gene TRBJ2-5, with D perhaps TRBD1 (6 bases). V shed 1 base and J shed 2 bases, with 17 bases lying between them. Germline V gene data show CDR1 as SEHNR and CDR2 as FQNEAQ (reference sequence). This CDR3 region has 17 residues. For the CDR3, the DNA is TGTGCCAGCAGCTTAGTGGGCGGGCAGGGGACACAAGAGACCCAGTACTTC. It translates to CASSLVGGQGTQETQYF.

V and J are TRBV5-1 and TRBJ2-1; 7 nucleotides line up with TRBD2. Germline V gene lookup returns CDR1 SGHRS and CDR2 YFSETQ. The CDR3 is made up of 16 amino acids. The V and J ends lost 3 bases and 6 bases, in that order; junction bases with no gene match: 12. The DNA for the CDR3 is TGCGCCAGCAGCTCCACGGGGGAGGGAGGACTCAATGAGCAGTTCTTC. It is translated as CASSSTGEGGLNEQFF.